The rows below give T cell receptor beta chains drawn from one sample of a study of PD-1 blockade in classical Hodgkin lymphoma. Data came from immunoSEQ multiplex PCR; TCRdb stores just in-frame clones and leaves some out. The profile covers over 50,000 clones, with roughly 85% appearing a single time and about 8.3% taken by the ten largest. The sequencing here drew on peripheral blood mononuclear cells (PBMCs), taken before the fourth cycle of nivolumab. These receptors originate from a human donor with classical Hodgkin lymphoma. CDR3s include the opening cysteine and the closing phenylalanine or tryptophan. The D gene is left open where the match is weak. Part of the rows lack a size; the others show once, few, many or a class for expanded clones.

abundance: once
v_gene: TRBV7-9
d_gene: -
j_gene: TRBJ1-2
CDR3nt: TGTGCCAGCAGCTTAGATCAGGGGCTGGGCTATGGCTACACCTTC
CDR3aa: CASSLDQGLGYGYTF

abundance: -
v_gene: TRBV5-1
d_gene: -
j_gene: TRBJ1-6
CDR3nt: TGCGCCAGCAGCTTGGATAATTCACCCCTCCACTTT
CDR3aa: CASSLDNSPLHF

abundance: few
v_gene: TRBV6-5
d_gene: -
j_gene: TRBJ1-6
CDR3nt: TGTGCCAGCAAACAGGGATCGGGTAATTCACCCCTCCACTTT
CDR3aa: CASKQGSGNSPLHF

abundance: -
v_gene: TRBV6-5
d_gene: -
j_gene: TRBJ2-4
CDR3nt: TGTGCCAGCAGTTACTCGGGGACCGAAAACATTCAGTACTTC
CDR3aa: CASSYSGTENIQYF

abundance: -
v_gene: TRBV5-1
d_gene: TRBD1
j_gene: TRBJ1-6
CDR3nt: TGCGCCAGCAGCTTGGTGGTCGGGACAGACCACCACTTT
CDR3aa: CASSLVVGTDHHF

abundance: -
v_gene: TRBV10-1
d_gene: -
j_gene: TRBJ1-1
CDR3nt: TGCGCCAGCAGTGAGTCGAGGTTGGCGGAGAACACTGAAGCTTTCTTT
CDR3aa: CASSESRLAENTEAFF

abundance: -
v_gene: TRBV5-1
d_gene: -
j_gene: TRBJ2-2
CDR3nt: TGCGCCAGCAGCTTTGGGGGCACCGGGGAGCTGTTTTTT
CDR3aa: CASSFGGTGELFF

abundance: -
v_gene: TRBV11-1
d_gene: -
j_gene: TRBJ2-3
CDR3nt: TGTGCCAGCAGCCAGGGTTTATCAGTTACGGATACGCAGTATTTT
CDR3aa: CASSQGLSVTDTQYF

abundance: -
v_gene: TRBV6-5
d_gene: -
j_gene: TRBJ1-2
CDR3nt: TGTGCCAGCAGGTACGACAGCAACTATGGCTACACCTTC
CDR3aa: CASRYDSNYGYTF

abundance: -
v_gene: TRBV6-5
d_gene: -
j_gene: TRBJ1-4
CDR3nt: TGTGCCAGCAGGTTCCAGGGTGCAACTAATGAAAAACTGTTTTTT
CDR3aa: CASRFQGATNEKLFF

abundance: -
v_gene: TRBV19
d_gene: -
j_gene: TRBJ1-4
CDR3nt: TGTGCCAGTAGTATTTCCGGGGCCGGTGAAAAACTGTTTTTT
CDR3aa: CASSISGAGEKLFF

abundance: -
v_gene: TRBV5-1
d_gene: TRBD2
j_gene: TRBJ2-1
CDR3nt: TGCGCCAGCAGCCCCCGGGGGGACTCCTACAATGAGCAGTTCTTC
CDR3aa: CASSPRGDSYNEQFF

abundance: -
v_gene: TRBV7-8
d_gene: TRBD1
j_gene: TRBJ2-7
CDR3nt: TGTGCCAGCAGCTCACCTCCGGGACAGAACTACGAGCAGTACTTC
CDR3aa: CASSSPPGQNYEQYF

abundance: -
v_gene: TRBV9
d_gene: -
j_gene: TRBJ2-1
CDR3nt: TGTGCCAGCACGGGGGCCGAGAAAGCCTACAATGAGCAGTTCTTC
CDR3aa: CASTGAEKAYNEQFF

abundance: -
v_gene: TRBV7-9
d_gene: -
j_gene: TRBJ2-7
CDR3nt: TGTGCCAGCAGCTTAGCGGCCGAGCAGTACTTC
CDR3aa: CASSLAAEQYF

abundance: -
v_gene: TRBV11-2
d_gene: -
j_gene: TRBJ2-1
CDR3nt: TGTGCCAGCAGCCTTAGTACCAATGAGCAGTTCTTC
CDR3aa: CASSLSTNEQFF

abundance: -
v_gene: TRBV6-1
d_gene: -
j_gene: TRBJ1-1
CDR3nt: TGTGCCAGCAGTGAAAAACAGGGCAGGGGAGCACTGGGAGCTTTCTTT
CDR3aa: CASSEKQGRGALGAFF

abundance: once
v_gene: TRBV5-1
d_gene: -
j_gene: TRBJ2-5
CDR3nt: TGCGCCAGCAGGTCCAACCAGGGGGGGGAGACCCAGTACTTC
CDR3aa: CASRSNQGGETQYF

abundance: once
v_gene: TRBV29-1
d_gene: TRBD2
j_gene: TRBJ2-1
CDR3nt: TGCAGCGTTGAAGATCCTTTTCTCAGAACGGGGGGGCCAGGCAGTGAGCAGTTCTTC
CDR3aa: CSVEDPFLRTGGPGSEQFF

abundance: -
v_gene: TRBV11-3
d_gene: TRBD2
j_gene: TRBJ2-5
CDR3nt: TGTGCCAGCAGCTTCGGAGGGCGGGGGGACCAAGAGACCCAGTACTTC
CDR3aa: CASSFGGRGDQETQYF

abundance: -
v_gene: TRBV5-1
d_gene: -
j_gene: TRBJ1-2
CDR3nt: TGCGCCAGCACCCTAGAGGACAGAAACTATGGCTACACCTTC
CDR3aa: CASTLEDRNYGYTF

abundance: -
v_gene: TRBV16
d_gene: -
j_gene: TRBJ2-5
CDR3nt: TGTGCCAGCAGCCACTCCCCTCAAGGGTATGCGACCCAGTACTTC
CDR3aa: CASSHSPQGYATQYF

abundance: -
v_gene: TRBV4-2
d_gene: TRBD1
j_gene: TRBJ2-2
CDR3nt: TGTGCCAGCAGCTACCGGACAGGCATCGGGGAGCTGTTTTTT
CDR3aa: CASSYRTGIGELFF

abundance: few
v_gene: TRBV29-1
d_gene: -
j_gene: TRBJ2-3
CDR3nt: TGCAGCATTTCTTCAGATACGCAGTATTTT
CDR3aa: CSISSDTQYF

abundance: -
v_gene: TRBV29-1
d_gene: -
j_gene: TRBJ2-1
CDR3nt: TGCAGCGTTGCCAACCTAGGAGTCAATGAGCAGTTCTTC
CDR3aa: CSVANLGVNEQFF

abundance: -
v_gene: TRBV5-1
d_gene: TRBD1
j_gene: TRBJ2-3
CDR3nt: TGCGCCAGTGGACAGGGGGGGACAGATACGCAGTATTTT
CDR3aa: CASGQGGTDTQYF